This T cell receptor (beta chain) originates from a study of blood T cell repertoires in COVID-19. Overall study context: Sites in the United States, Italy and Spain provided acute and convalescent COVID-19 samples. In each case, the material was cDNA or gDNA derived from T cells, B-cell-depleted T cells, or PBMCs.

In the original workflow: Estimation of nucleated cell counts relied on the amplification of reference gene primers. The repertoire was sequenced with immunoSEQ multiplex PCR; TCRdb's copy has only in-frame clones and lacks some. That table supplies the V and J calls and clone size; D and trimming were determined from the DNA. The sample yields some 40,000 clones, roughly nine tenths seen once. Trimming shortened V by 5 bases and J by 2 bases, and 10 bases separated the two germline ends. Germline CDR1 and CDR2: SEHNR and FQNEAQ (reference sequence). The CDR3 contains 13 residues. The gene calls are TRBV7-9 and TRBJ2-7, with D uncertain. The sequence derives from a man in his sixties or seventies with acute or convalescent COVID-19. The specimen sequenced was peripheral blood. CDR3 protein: CASSRLAPYEQYF. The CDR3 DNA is TGTGCCAGCAGCCGACTGGCGCCCTACGAGCAGTACTTC.